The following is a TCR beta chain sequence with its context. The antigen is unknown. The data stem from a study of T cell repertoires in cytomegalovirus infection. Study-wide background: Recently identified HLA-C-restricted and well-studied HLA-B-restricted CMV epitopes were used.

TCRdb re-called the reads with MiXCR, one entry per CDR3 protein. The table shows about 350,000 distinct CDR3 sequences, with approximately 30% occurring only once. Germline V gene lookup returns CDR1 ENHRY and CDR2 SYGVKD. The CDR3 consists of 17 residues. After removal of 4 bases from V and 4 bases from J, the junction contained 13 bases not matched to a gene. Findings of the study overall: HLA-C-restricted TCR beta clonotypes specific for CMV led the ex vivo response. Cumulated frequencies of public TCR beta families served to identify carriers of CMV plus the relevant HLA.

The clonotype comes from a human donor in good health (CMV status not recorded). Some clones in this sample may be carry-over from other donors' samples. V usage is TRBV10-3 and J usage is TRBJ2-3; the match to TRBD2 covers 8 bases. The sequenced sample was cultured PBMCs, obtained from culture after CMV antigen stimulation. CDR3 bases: TGTGCCATCAGTGGAGGGACAAGCGGGAGCGTGCCAGATACGCAGTATTTT. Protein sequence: CAISGGTSGSVPDTQYF.